A single sample is the source of the 9 T cell receptor beta chains below, sequenced in a study of blood T cell repertoires in COVID-19. Profiled with immunoSEQ multiplex PCR; TCRdb holds only in-frame clones, not every one. The data contain roughly 250,000 clones, 70% to 90% of them singletons. The sample consisted of peripheral blood. All receptors come from a woman between 40 and 55 years old with acute or convalescent COVID-19.

This clone was seen a handful of times. The chain couples TRBV6-4 to TRBJ2-2; 7 positions agree with TRBD1. V dropped 4 bases and J dropped 5; count of bases not matched to a gene: 10. Per the germline V gene, CDR1 is MRHNA and CDR2 is SNTAGT. The CDR3 is made up of 16 amino acids. The CDR3 sequence is CASSASNEGATGELFF. The CDR3 nucleotides are TGTGCCAGCAGTGCCTCGAATGAGGGGGCGACCGGGGAGCTGTTTTTT.

The chain has TRBV2 and TRBJ2-2, with a tentative D call TRBD1 (6 bases). The CDR3 totals 14 residues. V dropped 5 bases and J dropped 2 bases, with 9 bases sitting between them. The germline V gene encodes CDR1 SNHLY and CDR2 FYNNEI. CDR3 amino acids: CASSPDRNTGELFF. In DNA form, the CDR3 reads TGTGCCAGCAGTCCGGACAGAAACACCGGGGAGCTGTTTTTT.

This clone was counted once. The chain uses TRBV3-1 (or the pseudogene TRBV3-2) and TRBJ2-4; no clear D gene. V shed 0 bases and J shed 0 bases, with 6 bases lying between them. Germline CDR1 and CDR2: LGHDT and YNNKEL (reference sequence). CDR3 length: 15 amino acids. In DNA form, the CDR3 reads TGTGCCAGCAGCCAAGACCAAAAAGCCAAAAACATTCAGTACTTC. Its protein is CASSQDQKAKNIQYF.

This clone has more than one count but fewer than ten. The CDR3 DNA follows: TGTGCCAGCAGTTTGACCCCGGGACAGGGGACCACTGAAGCTTTCTTT. Translation gives CASSLTPGQGTTEAFF. The chain uses TRBV27 and TRBJ1-1, with 10 bases matching TRBD1. This CDR3 region has 16 residues. Germline values: CDR1 MNHEY, CDR2 SMNVEV (reference sequence). V trimming: 3 bases; J trimming: 4 bases; junction bases outside the gene matches: 8.

The V gene is TRBV4-1, the J gene TRBJ2-3, with TRBD1 identical over 10 bases. The CDR3 spans 15 residues. Trimming took 1 base from V and 5 from J; bases not matched to a gene: 3. Germline-derived CDR1 and CDR2 are MGHRA and YSYEKL. CDR3 in DNA: TGCGCCAGCAGCCAAGTAGGGACAGGGGAAGATACGCAGTATTTT. It encodes CASSQVGTGEDTQYF.

V gene TRBV5-4 combines with J gene TRBJ2-7; the match to TRBD2 covers 14 bases. Losses at the gene ends were 5 bases for V and 6 bases for J; bases not matched to a gene: 10. The CDR3 totals 16 residues. The germline gives CDR1 SGHNT, CDR2 YYREEE (reference sequence). The CDR3 nucleotides are TGTGCCAGCAGTCGCAGACTAGCGGGGGGGCTTCGCGAGCAGTACGTC. It specifies CASSRRLAGGLREQYV.

The chain recombines TRBV7-6 with TRBJ1-3; D unclear. Trimming took off 3 bases at V and 3 bases at J, with 9 bases between the two ends. This CDR3 comprises 14 residues. Germline CDR1 reads SGHVS; CDR2 reads FNYEAQ. The CDR3 sequence: CASSFLYGGNTIYF. The CDR3 region has the DNA TGTGCCAGCAGCTTTCTTTACGGTGGAAACACCATATATTTT. Looking up the rest from reference TRBV7-6 and TRBJ1-3 gives the full variable domain: GAGVSQSPRYKVTKRGQDVALRCDPISGHVSLYWYRQALGQGPEFLTYFNYEAQQDKSGLPNDRFSAERPEGSISTLTIQRTEQRDSAMYRCASSFLYGGNTIYFGEGSWLTVV.

The chain couples TRBV30 to TRBJ1-6, with D possibly being TRBD1 (5 bases). This CDR3 is built from 14 residues. Germline lookup yields CDR1 GTSNPN and CDR2 SVGIG (reference sequence). The V and J ends lost 0 bases and 7 bases respectively, with 10 bases between them. In DNA, the CDR3 is TGTGCCTGGAGTGTCGCAGGGTGGAATTCACCCCTCCACTTT. Translation gives CAWSVAGWNSPLHF. The full variable domain, its missing parts supplied by reference TRBV30 and TRBJ1-6, is SQTIHQWPATLVQPVGSPLSLECTVEGTSNPNLYWYRQAAGRGLQLLFYSVGIGQISSEVPQNLSASRPQDRQFILSSKKLLLSDSGFYLCAWSVAGWNSPLHFGNGTRLTVT.

This rearrangement joins TRBV5-1 to TRBJ1-1; 8 bases are shared with TRBD1. This CDR3 has 14 residues. The germline gives CDR1 SGHRS, CDR2 YFSETQ. The V segment lost 7 bases and the J segment 1 base; nucleotides outside the gene matches: 6. CDR3 protein: CASHYGTGNTEAFF. CDR3 bases: TGCGCCAGCCACTACGGGACAGGGAACACTGAAGCTTTCTTT.